This T cell receptor beta chain was identified in a study of blood T cell repertoires in COVID-19. Deletions cut 6 bases from V and 4 bases from J, with 8 bases between. This CDR3 contains 12 residues. CDR1 is MNHNY and CDR2 is SVGAGI in the germline V gene (reference sequence). Repertoires were generated with immunoSEQ multiplex PCR, while TCRdb's copy carries only in-frame clones and drops some. The repertoire includes 60,000 to 100,000 clones, around 90% of them detected once, and approximately 4.5% sits in the top ten. Specimen: peripheral blood. The V and J genes are TRBV6-6 and TRBJ2-3; D is ambiguous. This clonotype originated in a man in his forties or fifties with active COVID-19. CDR3 nucleotide sequence: TGTGCCAGCAGCCGACTTTCAGATACGCAGTATTTT. Translation: CASSRLSDTQYF.